This T cell receptor (beta chain) was captured by sequencing in a study of shared clonotypes between healthy human individuals. The germline gives CDR1 SGHRS, CDR2 YFSETQ. This CDR3 is built from 15 residues. Trimming removed 3 bases from V and 10 bases from J; junction bases left unmatched: 6. This table comes from immunoSEQ multiplex PCR, and its TCRdb copy is limited to in-frame clones, with some not included. The sample records about 470,000 clones, roughly three quarters being singletons. The sequenced material came from PBMCs. The chain employs TRBV5-1 and TRBJ2-1; 14 positions match TRBD2. The TCR sequence derives from a woman in her forties in good health. Some clones in this sample may be carry-over from other donors' samples. The CDR3 loop reads CASSWGLAGVGEQFF. CDR3 sequence (DNA): TGCGCCAGCAGCTGGGGACTAGCGGGAGTAGGAGAGCAGTTCTTC.